The present T cell receptor beta chain was sequenced within a study of identical twins. Regarding the study as a whole: Fewer insertions were carried by abundant cord blood beta clonotypes, but none was seen in memory repertoires. Twin pairs' shared out-of-frame alpha sequences were enriched in low generation probability. Models predicted too little out-of-frame TCR alpha sharing in monozygotic twins.

cDNA carried unique molecular identifiers, and a universal primer site was added by template switching. MiXCR was run by TCRdb on the 5' RACE reads, yielding one entry per CDR3 protein. The data contain under 250,000 distinct CDR3 sequences, roughly 9.4% of them singletons. This clonotype was found a few times. Its antigen remains unknown. Specimen: memory (CD45RO+) T cells sorted from blood. This receptor was taken from a woman younger than 35 in good health.

CDR3 amino acids: CASSSTSSHPNEKLFF. CDR3 coding DNA: TGTGCCAGCAGCTCTACATCTAGTCATCCTAATGAAAAACTGTTTTTT. V and J are TRBV7-8 and TRBJ1-4; D is ambiguous. V lost 4 bases and J 3 bases, leaving 15 bases between the germline ends. This CDR3 has 16 residues. Looked up from germline, CDR1 is SGHVS and CDR2 is FQNEAQ.